What follows is one TCR beta chain and its context. Data came from immunoSEQ multiplex PCR; TCRdb stores just in-frame clones and leaves some out. The sample includes 65,000 or so clones, under 95% of them seen just once. The sample comes from a study of cytomegalovirus exposure and HLA in healthy donors. CDR3 length: 16 residues. The V gene's germline CDR1 is SGHDN and CDR2 FVKESK. J gave up 4 bases and V 2 bases, and 11 bases lay outside the gene matches. The TCR originated in a woman between 18 and 29 years old in good health and CMV-seronegative. Material: PBMCs. The chain has TRBV14 and TRBJ2-7; TRBD1 matches 7 bases. CDR3 sequence (DNA): TGTGCCAGCAGCCAACGACAGGGCGCAGGGGGTTACGAGCAGTACTTC. Its protein product is CASSQRQGAGGYEQYF.